Shown below are 4 T cell receptor beta chains from a single sample sequenced in a study of cytomegalovirus exposure and HLA in healthy donors. 13 Jbeta primers and 60 Vbeta primers were used for the PCR. Assay used: immunoSEQ multiplex PCR; TCRdb lists only in-frame clones, some missing. The sample holds nearly 200,000 clones; more than 60% are singletons and the top ten take roughly 2%. Sequencing was performed on PBMCs. The source of these receptors is a woman between 25 and 40 years old in good health and CMV-seropositive.

The V and J genes are TRBV9 and TRBJ1-5; D is uncertain. V lost 8 bases and J lost 7, with 7 bases in between. This CDR3 region has 10 residues. Germline V CDR1 and CDR2: SGDLS, YYNGEE. CDR3 nucleotide sequence: TGTGCCAGAGAGGAACAGCCCCAGCATTTT. Protein: CAREEQPQHF.

Only a few counts were recorded for this clone. The chain joins TRBV19 to TRBJ1-2, with 8 nucleotides matching TRBD1. CDR1 and CDR2 from the germline V gene are LNHDA and SQIVND (reference sequence). Trimming at V came to 7 bases and at J to 4 bases, leaving 11 bases not matched to a gene. The CDR3 contains 15 residues. The chain's CDR3 is CASTSGPGGIYGYTF. The CDR3 DNA is TGTGCCAGTACCTCAGGTCCAGGGGGCATCTATGGCTACACCTTC.

The rearrangement joins TRBV7-2 to TRBJ2-2; possible D gene TRBD2, 5 bases. The V gene lost 8 bases and the J gene lost 5 bases, with 12 bases spanning the gap. CDR1 SGHTA and CDR2 FQGNSA come from the germline V gene. CDR3 length: 13 amino acids. CDR3 in DNA: TGTGCCAGCCCTCTTCGAGGGACCGGGGAGCTGTTTTTT. Its translation: CASPLRGTGELFF.

CDR3 nucleotides: TGTGCCAGCAGTCGTCTAGGCCCAGGGGGCTATGGCTACACCTTC. This translates into CASSRLGPGGYGYTF. The chain joins TRBV27 to TRBJ1-2, with 7 bases identical to TRBD1. This CDR3 has 15 residues. Unmatched junction bases numbered 10, after V lost 5 bases and J lost 4 bases. The germline CDR1 and CDR2 sequences are MNHEY and SMNVEV (reference sequence).